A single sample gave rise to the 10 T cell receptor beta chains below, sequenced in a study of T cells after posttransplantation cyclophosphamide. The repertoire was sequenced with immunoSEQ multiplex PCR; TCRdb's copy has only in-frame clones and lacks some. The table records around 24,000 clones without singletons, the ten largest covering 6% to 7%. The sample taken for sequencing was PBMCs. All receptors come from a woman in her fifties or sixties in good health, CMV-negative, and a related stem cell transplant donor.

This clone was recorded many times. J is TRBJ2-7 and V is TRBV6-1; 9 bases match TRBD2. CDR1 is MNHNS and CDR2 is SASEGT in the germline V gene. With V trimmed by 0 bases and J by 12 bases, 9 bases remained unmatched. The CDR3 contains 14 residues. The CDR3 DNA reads TGTGCCAGCAGTGAAGCGACTAGCGGAGGGCCCGGGTACTTC. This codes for CASSEATSGGPGYF.

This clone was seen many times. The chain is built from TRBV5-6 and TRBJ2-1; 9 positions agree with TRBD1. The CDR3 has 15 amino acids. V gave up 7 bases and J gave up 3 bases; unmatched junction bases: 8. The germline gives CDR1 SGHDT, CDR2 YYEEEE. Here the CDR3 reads CASQNPTGGYNEQFF. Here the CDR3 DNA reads TGTGCCAGCCAAAACCCGACAGGGGGCTACAATGAGCAGTTCTTC.

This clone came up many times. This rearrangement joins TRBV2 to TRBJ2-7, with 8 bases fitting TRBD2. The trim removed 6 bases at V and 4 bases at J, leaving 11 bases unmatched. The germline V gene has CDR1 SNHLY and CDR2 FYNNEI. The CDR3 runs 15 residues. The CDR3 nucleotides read TGTGCCAGCAGCCTCCTAGCGGGCGAAGTGTACGAGCAGTACTTC. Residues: CASSLLAGEVYEQYF.

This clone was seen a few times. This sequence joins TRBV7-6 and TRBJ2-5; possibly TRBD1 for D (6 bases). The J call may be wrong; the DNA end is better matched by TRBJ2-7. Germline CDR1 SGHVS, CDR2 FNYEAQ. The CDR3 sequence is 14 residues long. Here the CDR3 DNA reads TGTGCCAGCAGCATTACAGGGAACTCCTACGAGCAGTACTTC. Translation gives CASSITGNSYEQYF.

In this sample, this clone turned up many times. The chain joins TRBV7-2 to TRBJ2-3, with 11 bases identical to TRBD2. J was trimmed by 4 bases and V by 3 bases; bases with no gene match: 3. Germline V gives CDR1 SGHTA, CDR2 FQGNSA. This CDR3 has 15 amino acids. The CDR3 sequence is CASSFLAGGPDTQYF. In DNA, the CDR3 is TGTGCCAGCAGCTTCCTAGCGGGGGGACCAGATACGCAGTATTTT.

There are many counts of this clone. The CDR3 loop reads CASSQDGRGLYEQYF. Written as DNA, the CDR3 is TGTGCCAGCAGCCAAGATGGCAGGGGGCTGTACGAGCAGTACTTC. The V call is TRBV4-2, the J call TRBJ2-7; 8 bases are a match to TRBD1. CDR1 and CDR2 (germline): LGHNA, YNFKEQ. This CDR3 has 15 amino acids. The V and J ends lost 0 bases and 4 bases, in that order; junction bases with no gene match: 5.

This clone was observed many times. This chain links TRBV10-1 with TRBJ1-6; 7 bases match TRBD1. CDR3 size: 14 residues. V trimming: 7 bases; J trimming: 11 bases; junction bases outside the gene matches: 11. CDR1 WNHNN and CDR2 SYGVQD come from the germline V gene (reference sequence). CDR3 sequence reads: CASISDRANPPLHF. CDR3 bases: TGCGCCAGCATCTCAGACAGGGCGAATCCACCCCTCCACTTT.

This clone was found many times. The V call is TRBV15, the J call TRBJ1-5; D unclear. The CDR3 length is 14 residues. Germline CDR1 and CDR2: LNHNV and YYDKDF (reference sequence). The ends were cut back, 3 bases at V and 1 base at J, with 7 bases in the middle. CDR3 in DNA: TGTGCCACCAGCAGGGACTACAGCAATCAGCCCCAGCATTTT. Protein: CATSRDYSNQPQHF.

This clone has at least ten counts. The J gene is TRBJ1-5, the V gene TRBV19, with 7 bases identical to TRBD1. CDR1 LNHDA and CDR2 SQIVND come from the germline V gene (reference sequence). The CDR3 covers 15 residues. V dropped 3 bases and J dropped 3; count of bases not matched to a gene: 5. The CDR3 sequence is CASSMEQGFNQPQHF. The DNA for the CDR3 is TGTGCCAGTAGTATGGAACAGGGGTTCAATCAGCCCCAGCATTTT.

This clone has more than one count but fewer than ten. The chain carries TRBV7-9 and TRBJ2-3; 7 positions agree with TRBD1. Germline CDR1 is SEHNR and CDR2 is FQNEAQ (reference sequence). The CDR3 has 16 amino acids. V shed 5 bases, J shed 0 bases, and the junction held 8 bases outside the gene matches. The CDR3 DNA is TGTGCCAGCAGCCAGGGGGTCGTCTCTAGCACAGATACGCAGTATTTT. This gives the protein CASSQGVVSSTDTQYF.